This entry lists 21 T cell receptor beta chains sequenced from one sample in a study of blood T cell repertoires in COVID-19 (dated by TCRdb to the early 2020s). The library was produced with the immunoSEQ multiplex PCR assay. This immuneACCESS table, as held by TCRdb, lists in-frame sequences with V and J called but not all clones. Of the missing ones, under half trace to an unresolved V gene in checked studies; the others have no known cause. For this sample there are about 42,000 clones; about 86% appear just once. Of the sample, approximately 60% falls within the top ten clones. Sequencing was carried out using peripheral blood. These receptors were taken from a man aged 65 to 85 with acute or convalescent COVID-19.

The CDR3 loop reads CASNTLPGQRFATNEKLFF. Here the CDR3 DNA reads TGTGCCAGCAACACCCTCCCGGGACAGAGATTTGCAACTAATGAAAAACTGTTTTTT. V is TRBV28 and J is TRBJ1-4, with 7 positions matching TRBD1. V was pared by 7 bases and J by 0 bases, with 17 bases of the junction left unmatched. Germline V gene lookup returns CDR1 MDHEN and CDR2 SYDVKM. This CDR3 contains 19 residues.

The J gene is TRBJ1-2, the V gene TRBV15; 9 bases agree with TRBD1. Germline CDR1 reads LNHNV; CDR2 reads YYDKDF (reference sequence). With V trimmed by 4 bases and J by 7 bases, 4 bases remained unmatched. The CDR3 runs to 13 residues. CDR3 in amino acids: CATSITGGTGYTF. CDR3 bases: TGTGCCACCAGCATAACAGGGGGCACTGGCTACACCTTC.

This rearrangement joins TRBV5-1 to TRBJ2-7; TRBD1 matches at 8 bases. Germline V lookup: CDR1 SGHRS, CDR2 YFSETQ. This CDR3 comprises 15 residues. The V and J ends lost 4 bases and 6 bases, in that order; junction bases with no gene match: 12. This chain's CDR3 is CASSTGRQGASEQYF. The CDR3 bases are TGCGCCAGCAGCACGGGAAGGCAGGGGGCCTCCGAGCAGTACTTC.

The rearrangement links TRBV12-3 or TRBV12-4 to TRBJ1-1, with 7 positions matching TRBD1. This CDR3 comprises 13 residues. V was clipped by 5 bases and J by 4 bases; unmatched bases: 4. The CDR3 region is CASSRGQSTEAFF. The CDR3 DNA is TGTGCCAGCAGTAGGGGACAGAGCACTGAAGCTTTCTTT.

This chain uses TRBV27 with TRBJ2-3, with TRBD2 as a possible D gene (6 bases). The germline V gene has CDR1 MNHEY and CDR2 SMNVEV (reference sequence). V lost 6 bases to trimming and J lost 4 bases, with 14 bases between them. This CDR3 is 14 amino acids long. This CDR3 is CASSSGTGADTQYF. The CDR3 DNA sequence: TGTGCCAGCAGCTCCGGGACTGGGGCAGATACGCAGTATTTT.

The chain joins TRBV5-6 to TRBJ2-7; the match to TRBD1 covers 7 bases. V gave up 5 bases and J gave up 1 base; unmatched junction bases: 12. Germline CDR1 and CDR2: SGHDT and YYEEEE. The CDR3 is 16 amino acids. DNA of the CDR3: TGTGCCAGCAGGCTAACCGGGACAGTTATATCCTACGAGCAGTACTTC. This encodes CASRLTGTVISYEQYF.

This chain connects TRBV21-1 to TRBJ1-2; the table's D call, TRBD1, has no DNA check behind it. TRBV21-1 is described as a pseudogene. The CDR3 length is 15 residues. CDR3 region: CASSNGPLANYGYTF. CDR3 in DNA: TGTGCCAGCAGCAATGGGCCCTTAGCTAACTATGGCTACACCTTC.

The chain uses TRBV28 and TRBJ1-6, with 7 bases matching TRBD1. Germline-derived CDR1 and CDR2 are MDHEN and SYDVKM. V was pared by 10 bases and J by 5 bases, with 8 bases of the junction left unmatched. The CDR3 runs 14 residues. The CDR3 DNA reads TGTGCCACCACGACAGGGTTTAATAATTCACCCCTCCACTTT. Translation: CATTTGFNNSPLHF.

The chain recombines TRBV5-4 with TRBJ1-3; D is perhaps TRBD1 (5 bases). The V and J ends lost 2 bases and 0 bases respectively, with 9 bases between them. This CDR3 region has 15 residues. Germline V gives CDR1 SGHNT, CDR2 YYREEE (reference sequence). In DNA form, the CDR3 reads TGTGCCAGCAGCTTTACAGGCAGCTCTGGAAACACCATATATTTT. This codes for CASSFTGSSGNTIYF.

V and J are TRBV11-2 and TRBJ2-7, with 7 positions matching TRBD2. Trimming removed 5 bases from V and 2 bases from J; junction bases left unmatched: 6. This CDR3 is built from 14 residues. Germline CDR1 SGHAT, CDR2 FQNNGV. The CDR3 DNA reads TGTGCCAGCAGCCTAACGGGGGGAACCTACGAGCAGTACTTC. Its protein is CASSLTGGTYEQYF. Using reference TRBV11-2 and TRBJ2-7 for the parts outside the CDR3, the full variable domain is EAGVAQSPRYKIIEKRQSVAFWCNPISGHATLYWYQQILGQGPKLLIQFQNNGVVDDSQLPKDRFSAERLKGVDSTLKIQPAKLEDSAVYLCASSLTGGTYEQYFGPGTRLTVT.

The chain joins TRBV29-1 to TRBJ2-7; the D gene is possibly TRBD1 (6 bases). The CDR3 runs 12 residues. Trimming took 4 bases from V and 5 from J, leaving 12 bases between them. Looked up from germline, CDR1 is SQVTM and CDR2 is ANQGSEA. The CDR3 DNA reads as TGCAGCGTTGGATGGGGGCAGGACGAGCAGTACTTC. This gives the protein CSVGWGQDEQYF.

The chain links TRBV11-2 to TRBJ1-3; 9 bases are shared with TRBD1. V gave up 5 bases and J gave up 2 bases; unmatched junction bases: 7. Looked up from germline, CDR1 is SGHAT and CDR2 is FQNNGV. The CDR3 is 16 amino acids. CDR3 coding DNA: TGTGCCAGCAGCCTGGACAGGGGCTTTGCTGGAAACACCATATATTTT. Its translation: CASSLDRGFAGNTIYF.

This clone was seen a single time. This CDR3 is CASSFTGTGDQPQHF. CDR3 nucleotides: TGTGCCAGCAGCTTCACCGGGACAGGGGATCAGCCCCAGCATTTT. The V gene is TRBV11-2, the J gene TRBJ1-5; 10 nucleotides agree with TRBD1. Trimming cost V 3 bases and J 5 bases; bases outside gene matches: 4. The CDR3 runs to 15 residues. From germline, CDR1 is SGHAT and CDR2 FQNNGV.

The chain employs TRBV9 and TRBJ2-1; D remains unclear. V lost 2 bases and J lost 6, with 12 bases in between. Germline V lookup: CDR1 SGDLS, CDR2 YYNGEE. This CDR3 spans 14 amino acids. CDR3 protein: CASSVLPTLNEQFF. CDR3 coding DNA: TGTGCCAGCAGCGTTTTGCCCACTCTCAATGAGCAGTTCTTC.

The J gene is TRBJ2-2, the V gene TRBV19; 9 nucleotides align to TRBD1. The ends lost 5 bases at V and 0 bases at J; junction bases unmatched: 10. The CDR3 contains 18 residues. Germline V lookup: CDR1 LNHDA, CDR2 SQIVND (reference sequence). The chain's CDR3 is CASSFHLRDRANTGELFF. The CDR3, as DNA: TGTGCCAGTAGTTTCCACCTCCGGGACAGGGCGAACACCGGGGAGCTGTTTTTT.

This chain links TRBV9 with TRBJ1-2; no clear D gene. Germline CDR1 and CDR2: SGDLS and YYNGEE. Trimming shortened V by 0 bases and J by 4 bases, and 13 bases separated the two germline ends. CDR3 length: 15 amino acids. The CDR3 region is CASSVASGDGYGYTF. CDR3 sequence (DNA): TGTGCCAGCAGCGTAGCGTCCGGTGATGGCTATGGCTACACCTTC.

This chain joins TRBV5-4 and TRBJ1-1, with D tentatively TRBD1 (6 bases). V gave up 0 bases and J gave up 2 bases, with 11 bases separating them. The CDR3 covers 15 residues. The germline CDR1 and CDR2 sequences are SGHNT and YYREEE (reference sequence). The CDR3 nucleotides are TGTGCCAGCAGCTTGGGGACAGCTAGAAACACTGAAGCTTTCTTT. Translating gives CASSLGTARNTEAFF.

The rearrangement links TRBV7-2 to TRBJ2-5; D remains unclear. The CDR3 contains 14 residues. Per germline, CDR1 SGHTA and CDR2 FQGNSA. Trimming removed 1 base at V and 5 bases at J, with 11 bases between. The CDR3 sequence: CASSLVPGYETQYF. The DNA of the CDR3 is TGTGCCAGCAGCTTAGTTCCCGGGTACGAGACCCAGTACTTC.

The chain links TRBV6-2 or TRBV6-3 to TRBJ2-7; maybe TRBD2 (6 bases). The CDR3 loop spans 14 amino acids. V was shortened by 2 bases and J by 3 bases, with 11 bases between the two germline ends. Germline loops: CDR1 MNHEY, CDR2 SVGEGT. The CDR3 region has the DNA TGTGCCAGCAGTTACCGGCGGGATGGCTACGAGCAGTACTTC. Amino acids: CASSYRRDGYEQYF.

The chain uses TRBV11-3 and TRBJ2-2, with D tentatively TRBD1 (5 bases). The germline V gene has CDR1 SGHNT and CDR2 YENEEA. CDR3 size: 13 residues. V lost 5 bases to trimming and J lost 6 bases, with 10 bases between them. The CDR3 DNA sequence: TGTGCCAGCAGCACGACAGTGGCCGGGGAGCTGTTTTTT. This translates into CASSTTVAGELFF. Using reference TRBV11-3 and TRBJ2-2 for the parts outside the CDR3, the full variable domain is EAGVVQSPRYKIIEKKQPVAFWCNPISGHNTLYWYLQNLGQGPELLIRYENEEAVDDSQLPKDRFSAERLKGVDSTLKIQPAELGDSAVYLCASSTTVAGELFFGEGSRLTVL.

This sequence joins TRBV14 and TRBJ2-7; D unresolved. V was pared by 4 bases and J by 0 bases, with 13 bases between. CDR1 and CDR2 from the germline V gene are SGHDN and FVKESK. The CDR3 covers 15 residues. Here the CDR3 DNA reads TGTGCCAGCAGCCCAAGAGGTCGGCTCTCCTACGAGCAGTACTTC. Translation: CASSPRGRLSYEQYF.